The T cell receptor (beta chain) described here comes from a study of cytomegalovirus exposure and HLA in healthy donors. Study-wide points: The study flagged some 170 TCR beta chains as cytomegalovirus-associated. In the roughly 120 validation repertoires, a later analysis found that first-cohort TCR clusters tended to co-occur.

Comment on this clone: Antigen specificity is unknown.

The V and J ends lost 3 bases and 4 bases, in that order; junction bases with no gene match: 13. Germline CDR1 and CDR2: LGHNA and YNFKEQ. CDR3 length equals 17 residues. Clones were read by immunoSEQ multiplex PCR, and TCRdb kept only the in-frame ones, dropping some. The sample lists tens of thousands of clones, approximately 93% occurring once. The TCR comes from a woman in her late teens or twenties in good health and CMV-seropositive. Source material: PBMCs. The rearrangement joins TRBV4-2 to TRBJ2-3, with TRBD2 matching over 7 bases. CDR3 sequence (DNA): TGTGCCAGCAGCCAGGTTGCCGAAAGCGGGGTGCCAGATACGCAGTATTTT. Translation gives CASSQVAESGVPDTQYF.